Sequencing of this T cell receptor (beta chain) was carried out in a study of shared clonotypes between healthy human individuals. The CDR3 runs 18 residues. Trimming shortened V by 4 bases and J by 1 base, and 19 bases separated the two germline ends. Germline lookup yields CDR1 SGHAT and CDR2 FQNNGV. The method was immunoSEQ multiplex PCR; TCRdb's version includes in-frame clones alone and lacks a portion of them. This table holds 780,000 or so clones, roughly 72% found once. This clonotype originated in a woman between 25 and 40 years old in good health. The rearrangement links TRBV11-2 to TRBJ2-2; the D gene is possibly TRBD1 (5 bases). Sequencing was carried out using memory CD4+ T cells sorted from blood. Subset of the sample: CD45RA-negative fraction. CDR3 region: CASSSRNRATGNTGELFF. CDR3 nucleotides: TGTGCCAGCAGCTCTAGAAACCGGGCCACAGGGAACACCGGGGAGCTGTTTTTT.